The 15 T cell receptor beta chains below come from one sample, sequenced in a study of cytomegalovirus exposure and HLA in healthy donors. The primer mix had 60 Vbeta and 13 Jbeta primers. Method: immunoSEQ multiplex PCR; TCRdb's copy keeps in-frame clones and lacks some. The sample holds about 160,000 clones, 75% to 85% seen once. Sequencing was performed on PBMCs. The receptors here all came from a woman between 18 and 29 years old in good health and CMV-seronegative.

The rearrangement links TRBV28 to TRBJ1-2; TRBD1 matches at 8 bases. CDR3 length: 16 residues. CDR1 and CDR2 (germline): MDHEN, SYDVKM. J gave up 1 base and V 5 bases, and 9 bases lay outside the gene matches. CDR3 DNA sequence: TGTGCCAGCAGTGAGGAGACAGGGGTCTTTAACTATGGCTACACCTTC. It codes for CASSEETGVFNYGYTF.

J is TRBJ2-7 and V is TRBV5-3; no firm D call. TRBV5-3 has ORF status, its function being uncertain. The CDR3 loop spans 16 amino acids. Trimming stripped 0 bases from V and 3 bases from J, with 16 bases between. CDR3 sequence: CARSLGQAVNFYEQYF. The CDR3 nucleotides are TGTGCCAGAAGCTTGGGCCAGGCAGTTAACTTCTACGAGCAGTACTTC.

The rearrangement joins TRBV28 to TRBJ2-7, with 7 bases aligning to TRBD2. This CDR3 contains 15 residues. The junction had 10 bases not matched to a gene; V was cut back by 5 bases and J by 3 bases. Germline lookup yields CDR1 MDHEN and CDR2 SYDVKM. DNA for the CDR3: TGTGCCAGCAGTCTAAGCGGGACTATAGTCTACGAGCAGTACTTC. Encoded protein: CASSLSGTIVYEQYF.

This clone was found a few times. Here the CDR3 DNA reads TGCGCCAGCAGTGAGTCGGGACTAGCGAGGTCAGATGAGCAGTTCTTC. Translation gives CASSESGLARSDEQFF. This rearrangement joins TRBV10-1 to TRBJ2-1, with 10 bases that match TRBD2. V lost 0 bases and J lost 8; bases outside the gene matches: 7. Germline V gene data show CDR1 as WNHNN and CDR2 as SYGVQD (reference sequence). The CDR3 is 16 amino acids.

The gene calls are TRBV25-1 and TRBJ2-6; D is uncertain. The CDR3 has 13 residues. V gave up 8 bases and J gave up 2 bases, with 7 bases separating them. Germline CDR1 and CDR2: MGHDK and SYGVNS. The CDR3 is CASVETGANVLTF. CDR3 nucleotides: TGTGCCAGCGTAGAAACTGGGGCCAACGTCCTGACTTTC.

V gene TRBV6-1 combines with J gene TRBJ1-1; 7 nucleotides match TRBD1. The CDR3 extends over 14 amino acids. V dropped 7 bases and J dropped 5; count of bases not matched to a gene: 10. Germline-derived CDR1 and CDR2 are MNHNS and SASEGT. The CDR3 sequence: CASTYDRVWTEAFF. As DNA, the CDR3 is TGTGCCAGCACTTATGACAGGGTCTGGACTGAAGCTTTCTTT.

V is TRBV13 and J is TRBJ2-3; 12 bases are shared with TRBD2. This CDR3 region has 17 residues. CDR1 is PRHDT, CDR2 FYEKMQ, per germline (reference sequence). Losses at the gene ends were 2 bases for V and 2 bases for J; bases not matched to a gene: 5. The CDR3, as DNA: TGTGCCAGCAGCTTATCCGGACTAGCGGGGCCCACAGATACGCAGTATTTT. It yields the protein CASSLSGLAGPTDTQYF.

CDR3 nucleotide sequence: TGTGCCAGCAGCTTAGGCCTGAGGGCAAATCAGCCCCAGCATTTT. Residues: CASSLGLRANQPQHF. The rearrangement uses TRBV13 and TRBJ1-5; D uncertain. The CDR3 spans 15 residues. V was cut by 0 bases and J by 4 bases, with 10 bases left in between. CDR1 and CDR2 (germline): PRHDT, FYEKMQ (reference sequence). Using reference TRBV13 and TRBJ1-5 for the parts outside the CDR3, the full variable domain is AAGVIQSPRHLIKEKRETATLKCYPIPRHDTVYWYQQGPGQDPQFLISFYEKMQSDKGSIPDRFSAQQFSDYHSELNMSSLELGDSALYFCASSLGLRANQPQHFGDGTRLSIL.

The V gene is TRBV29-1, the J gene TRBJ2-5; the D is unclear. V was trimmed by 6 bases and J by 2 bases, leaving 7 bases between them. Germline assignment: CDR1 SQVTM and CDR2 ANQGSEA. The CDR3 has 11 residues. CDR3 region: CSVAGQETQYF. For the CDR3, the DNA is TGCAGCGTGGCAGGACAAGAGACCCAGTACTTC. The variable domain in full, with the rest retrieved from reference TRBV29-1 and TRBJ2-5, is SAVISQKPSRDICQRGTSLTIQCQVDSQVTMMFWYRQQPGQSLTLIATANQGSEATYESGFVIDKFPISRPNLTFSTLTVSNMSPEDSSIYLCSVAGQETQYFGPGTRLLVL.

This clone was counted only a few times. This chain joins TRBV5-1 and TRBJ1-2; D ambiguous. The ends were cut back, 1 base at V and 3 bases at J, with 10 bases in the middle. Germline V gene lookup returns CDR1 SGHRS and CDR2 YFSETQ. The CDR3 extends over 14 amino acids. The CDR3 DNA is TGCGCCAGCAGCTTGACCGCGGCCGACTATGGCTACACCTTC. It yields the protein CASSLTAADYGYTF.

The V gene is TRBV30, the J gene TRBJ1-1; D is perhaps TRBD1 (5 bases). The V end lost 0 bases, the J end lost 2 bases, and 19 bases lay between the germline ends. The CDR3 is 17 amino acids. Germline loops: CDR1 GTSNPN, CDR2 SVGIG (reference sequence). The CDR3 DNA is TGTGCCTGGAGTGTACCTTCGTTTACCAGGGTTAACACTGAAGCTTTCTTT. This translates into CAWSVPSFTRVNTEAFF. The complete variable domain, with remaining parts taken from reference TRBV30 and TRBJ1-1, reads SQTIHQWPATLVQPVGSPLSLECTVEGTSNPNLYWYRQAAGRGLQLLFYSVGIGQISSEVPQNLSASRPQDRQFILSSKKLLLSDSGFYLCAWSVPSFTRVNTEAFFGQGTRLTVV.

This rearrangement joins TRBV9 to TRBJ1-2; D unresolved. The CDR3 has 14 residues. V gave up 5 bases and J gave up 0 bases, with 11 bases separating them. Germline V CDR1 and CDR2: SGDLS, YYNGEE. The CDR3 DNA is TGTGCCAGCAGTAAGCGAGAAGCTAACTATGGCTACACCTTC. Protein sequence: CASSKREANYGYTF.

This sequence joins TRBV15 and TRBJ2-5; D possibly corresponds to TRBD2 (5 bases). This CDR3 has 15 amino acids. V gave up 0 bases and J gave up 5 bases, with 13 bases separating them. Germline loops: CDR1 LNHNV, CDR2 YYDKDF (reference sequence). The CDR3 DNA follows: TGTGCCACCAGCAGAGATCTGAGGGCCAGCGAGACCCAGTACTTC. Encoded protein: CATSRDLRASETQYF.

The J gene is TRBJ2-3, the V gene TRBV5-1, with D hard to call. CDR1 is SGHRS, CDR2 YFSETQ, per germline. V lost 4 bases and J 6 bases, leaving 12 bases between the germline ends. The CDR3 has 13 amino acids. CDR3: CASSGRNGDTQYF. The CDR3 DNA reads TGCGCCAGCAGCGGGCGCAACGGCGATACGCAGTATTTT.

V usage is TRBV6-1 and J usage is TRBJ2-2; a weak D match, TRBD1 (5 bases). This CDR3 has 14 amino acids. Trimming removed 7 bases from V and 4 bases from J, with 13 bases in between. Germline V CDR1 and CDR2: MNHNS, SASEGT. The CDR3 DNA is TGTGCCAGCAATCCCCAGGGTCCCACCGGGGAGCTGTTTTTT. The encoded protein is CASNPQGPTGELFF.